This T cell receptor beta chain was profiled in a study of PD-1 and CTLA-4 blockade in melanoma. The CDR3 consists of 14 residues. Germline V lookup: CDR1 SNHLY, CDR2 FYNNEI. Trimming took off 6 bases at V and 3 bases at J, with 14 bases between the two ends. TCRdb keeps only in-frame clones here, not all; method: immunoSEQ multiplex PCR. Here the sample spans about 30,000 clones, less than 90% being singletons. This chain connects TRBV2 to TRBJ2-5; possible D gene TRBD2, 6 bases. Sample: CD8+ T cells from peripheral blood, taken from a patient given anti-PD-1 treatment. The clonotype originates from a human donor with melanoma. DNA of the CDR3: TGTGCCAGCAGCCCCCCGACTAGGAAAGAGACCCAGTACTTC. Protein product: CASSPPTRKETQYF.